The entry below describes one T cell receptor beta chain. Its matching antigen is unknown. The data are from a study of monozygotic twins with inflammatory bowel disease. Study-wide results and caveats: IBD patients exhibited fewer clonotypes shared with other individuals than healthy twins, particularly with disease activity. Among T cells, the various subtypes were not distinguishable.

UMIs with a 6-nucleotide sample barcode were added by template switching. TCRdb re-called the 5' RACE reads and shows each CDR3 protein once, DNA omitted. This sample's table reports around 370,000 distinct CDR3 sequences. Germline CDR1 and CDR2: LGHDT and YNNKEL (reference sequence). This CDR3 is 11 amino acids long. The chain couples TRBV3-1 to TRBJ2-1. Sequencing was performed on blood. This clonotype was sampled from a human donor with ulcerative colitis or Crohn's disease, or a healthy co-twin of an affected twin (not recorded which). The CDR3 loop reads CASSIHNEQFF.